This is a list of T cell receptor beta chains from one sample in a study of vaccination and CD4 T cells after COVID-19. Which antigens these TCRs recognize remains unknown. From the PCR reads, TCRdb called clonotypes with MiXCR, one entry per CDR3 protein. Among 15,000 to 25,000 distinct CDR3 sequences, 52% were seen once, and the ten largest hold 9.6%. The sequencing input was CD4+ T cells from blood, cultured in vitro. These receptor sequences come from a human donor who had recovered from COVID-19. CDR3s include the opening cysteine and the closing phenylalanine or tryptophan. D genes are given only for firm matches. Where a row states a size, it is once, few, many or the class of an expanded clone; other rows omit it.

>TRBV5-1|TRBJ1-6|once|.
CASSVWDGINSPLHF
TGCGCCAGCAGCGTATGGGACGGCATTAATTCACCCCTCCACTTT
>TRBV28|TRBJ2-5|few|.
CASSSRQAGGETQYF
TGTGCCAGCAGTTCCCGACAGGCCGGTGGAGAGACCCAGTACTTC
>TRBV20-1|TRBJ1-4|.|.
CSASAAGRGGEKLFF
TGCAGTGCAAGCGCGGCTGGGAGGGGTGGTGAAAAACTGTTTTTT
>TRBV19|TRBJ2-2|.|TRBD1
CASSTGPGQTNTGELFF
TGTGCCAGTAGTACGGGACCGGGACAGACTAACACCGGGGAGCTGTTTTTT
>TRBV7-2|TRBJ2-7|few|.
CASSFQLGFGEEQYF
TGTGCCAGCAGCTTTCAATTGGGTTTTGGTGAAGAGCAGTACTTC
>TRBV6-4|TRBJ1-2|.|TRBD1
CASSMTTGQGVKGYTF
TGTGCCAGCAGCATGACAACGGGACAGGGGGTGAAAGGCTACACCTTC
>TRBV6-2/TRBV6-3|TRBJ1-5|.|TRBD1
CASSSIQGNSNQPQHF
TGTGCCAGCAGTTCAATACAGGGGAATAGCAATCAGCCCCAGCATTTT
>TRBV27|TRBJ2-3|.|TRBD2
CASRLERDQSTDTQYF
TGTGCCAGCAGATTAGAGCGGGATCAAAGCACAGATACGCAGTATTTT
>TRBV2|TRBJ2-3|.|.
CASSEGHPTDTQYF
TGTGCCAGCAGTGAAGGACATCCCACAGATACGCAGTATTTT
>TRBV10-3|TRBJ1-1|.|.
CAIGAASRGLATEAFF
TGTGCCATCGGGGCGGCATCCCGGGGTTTAGCCACTGAAGCTTTCTTT
>TRBV6-1|TRBJ1-4|.|TRBD1
CASSDWTGGRLEKLFF
TGTGCCAGCAGTGACTGGACAGGGGGACGCCTTGAAAAACTGTTTTTT
>TRBV20-1|TRBJ2-5|once|.
CSASVSAGTQYF
TGCAGTGCTAGCGTCTCGGCGGGGACCCAGTACTTC
>TRBV28|TRBJ2-1|.|TRBD2
CASRPWTSGGAGNEQFF
TGTGCCAGCAGACCCTGGACTAGCGGGGGGGCCGGTAATGAGCAGTTCTTC
>TRBV14|TRBJ2-7|few|.
CASSQVSRGAYEQYF
TGTGCCAGCAGCCAAGTTTCGAGGGGCGCCTACGAGCAGTACTTC
>TRBV2|TRBJ1-2|.|.
CASRQRGSNYGYTF
TGTGCCAGCAGGCAAAGGGGCTCCAACTATGGCTACACCTTC
>TRBV6-2/TRBV6-3|TRBJ2-7|few|.
CASSEPSPAYEQYF
TGTGCCAGCTCTGAACCGAGCCCAGCCTACGAGCAGTACTTC
>TRBV28|TRBJ2-7|.|.
CASSGGPTYEQYF
TGTGCCAGCAGTGGGGGTCCAACCTACGAGCAGTACTTC
>TRBV6-5|TRBJ2-7|.|TRBD1
CASSFAGQGTVEQYF
TGTGCCAGCAGTTTTGCCGGACAGGGGACGGTCGAGCAGTACTTC
>TRBV20-1|TRBJ2-2|.|.
CSGRGQFFGAGELFF
TGCAGCGGGCGGGGTCAGTTCTTCGGTGCCGGGGAGCTGTTTTTT
>TRBV2|TRBJ2-1|.|.
CASTKDWLNEQFF
TGTGCCAGCACCAAGGACTGGCTCAATGAGCAGTTCTTC
>TRBV20-1|TRBJ2-3|few|TRBD1
CSATHPGPGQGVFDTQYF
TGCAGTGCTACACACCCAGGGCCGGGACAGGGGGTTTTCGATACGCAGTATTTT
>TRBV27|TRBJ2-1|.|.
CASSGRRGVNEQFF
TGTGCCAGTTCGGGGAGGCGTGGAGTCAATGAGCAGTTCTTC
>TRBV7-4|TRBJ1-5|.|TRBD1
CASSLTGTDYSNQPQHF
TGTGCCAGCAGCTTAACCGGGACAGACTATAGCAATCAGCCCCAGCATTTT
>TRBV7-9|TRBJ2-5|once|.
CASSLVSRAGETQYF
TGTGCCAGCAGCTTAGTGAGCAGGGCAGGGGAGACCCAGTACTTC
>TRBV7-2|TRBJ2-3|.|TRBD2
CASLIAGVFASTDTQYF
TGTGCCAGCTTGATAGCGGGAGTGTTCGCTAGCACAGATACGCAGTATTTT
>TRBV10-3|TRBJ2-7|.|.
CAIQGGGGSYEQYF
TGTGCCATTCAGGGTGGTGGAGGCTCCTACGAGCAGTACTTC
>TRBV6-5|TRBJ1-2|.|.
CASSYSDRRSNYGYTF
TGTGCCAGCAGTTACTCGGACAGAAGATCTAACTATGGCTACACCTTC
>TRBV20-1|TRBJ2-2|once|.
CSARDFRRGDNGELFF
TGCAGTGCTAGAGATTTTCGTCGGGGAGATAACGGGGAGCTGTTTTTT
>TRBV10-3|TRBJ1-5|.|TRBD1
CATRTGTNNQPQHF
TGTGCCACAAGGACAGGGACAAACAATCAGCCCCAGCATTTT
>TRBV7-9|TRBJ1-1|.|.
CASSAQDWGTEAFF
TGTGCCAGCAGCGCACAGGACTGGGGCACTGAAGCTTTCTTT
>TRBV6-2/TRBV6-3|TRBJ2-2|.|TRBD2
CASSRGLAGFGELFF
TGTGCCAGCAGTCGCGGACTAGCGGGGTTCGGGGAGCTGTTTTTT
>TRBV6-1|TRBJ1-2|.|TRBD1
CASGSRGPIYGYTF
TGTGCCAGCGGGTCGAGGGGGCCGATTTATGGCTACACCTTC
>TRBV30|TRBJ2-3|.|TRBD2
CAWSVGTRVTDTQYF
TGTGCCTGGAGTGTCGGGACTAGGGTCACAGATACGCAGTATTTT
>TRBV28|TRBJ2-7|.|TRBD1
CASTRTGASYEQYF
TGTGCCAGCACTAGGACAGGGGCGTCCTACGAGCAGTACTTC
>TRBV6-1|TRBJ2-2|few|TRBD2
CASNPRLAGEPRTGELFF
TGTGCCAGCAACCCCCGGTTGGCGGGAGAGCCGCGCACCGGGGAGCTGTTTTTT
>TRBV20-1|TRBJ2-2|.|TRBD2
CSARVLAGGAGELFF
TGCAGTGCTAGAGTACTAGCGGGGGGGGCCGGGGAGCTGTTTTTT
>TRBV11-3|TRBJ2-3|.|TRBD2
CASSLGAGTSGMRADTQYF
TGTGCCAGCAGCTTAGGCGCAGGGACTAGCGGGATGCGCGCAGATACGCAGTATTTT
>TRBV7-8|TRBJ2-2|.|TRBD1
CASSLRGQGQNIPGELFF
TGTGCCAGCAGCTTAAGAGGACAGGGTCAGAATATTCCCGGGGAGCTGTTTTTT
>TRBV7-9|TRBJ1-1|.|TRBD1
CASSRDRAMNTEAFF
TGTGCCAGCAGCAGGGACAGAGCTATGAACACTGAAGCTTTCTTT
>TRBV7-2|TRBJ2-7|few|TRBD2
CASSSRGIAGGPYEQYF
TGTGCCAGCAGCTCTAGGGGTATAGCGGGAGGGCCCTACGAGCAGTACTTC